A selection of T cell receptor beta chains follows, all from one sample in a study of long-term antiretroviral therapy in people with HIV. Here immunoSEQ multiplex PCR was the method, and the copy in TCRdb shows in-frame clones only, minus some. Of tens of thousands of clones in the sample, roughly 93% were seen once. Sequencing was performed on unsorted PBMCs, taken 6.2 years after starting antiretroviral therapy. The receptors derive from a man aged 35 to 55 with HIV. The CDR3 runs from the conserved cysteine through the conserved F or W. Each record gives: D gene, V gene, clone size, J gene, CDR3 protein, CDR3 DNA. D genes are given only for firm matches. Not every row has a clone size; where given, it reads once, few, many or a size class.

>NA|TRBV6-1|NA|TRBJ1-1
CASSETGNWAEAFF
TGTGCCAGCAGTGAAACAGGGAATTGGGCTGAAGCTTTCTTT
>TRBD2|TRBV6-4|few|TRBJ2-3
CASSYTGGSDTQYF
TGTGCCAGCAGTTATACGGGGGGGTCAGATACGCAGTATTTT
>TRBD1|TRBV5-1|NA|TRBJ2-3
CASSVRDRGTDTQYF
TGCGCCAGCAGCGTCCGGGACAGGGGTACAGATACGCAGTATTTT
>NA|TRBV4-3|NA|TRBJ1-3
CASSLGPLMAGNTIYF
TGCGCCAGCAGCTTGGGACCGCTGATGGCGGGAAACACCATATATTTT
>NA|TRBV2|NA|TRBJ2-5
CASTKETQYF
TGTGCCAGCACTAAGGAGACCCAGTACTTC
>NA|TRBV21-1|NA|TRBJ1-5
CASKLFASTRWGRPQHF
TGTGCCAGCAAACTCTTTGCTTCAACGCGATGGGGGCGGCCCCAGCATTTT
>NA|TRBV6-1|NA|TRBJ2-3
CASNIDSTDTQYF
TGTGCCAGCAACATCGACAGCACAGATACGCAGTATTTT
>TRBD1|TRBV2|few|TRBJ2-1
CASRDSGGPYNEQFF
TGTGCCAGCAGGGACTCAGGGGGTCCCTACAATGAGCAGTTCTTC
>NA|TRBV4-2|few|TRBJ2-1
CASSQEHSGGGNEQFF
TGTGCCAGCAGCCAGGAACATAGCGGAGGGGGCAATGAGCAGTTCTTC
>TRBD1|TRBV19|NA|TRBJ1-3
CASSRTSTGGSGNTIYF
TGTGCCAGTAGTAGGACTTCGACAGGGGGCTCTGGAAACACCATATATTTT
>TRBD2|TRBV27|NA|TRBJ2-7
CASNQAGDYEQYF
TGTGCCAGCAACCAAGCGGGGGACTACGAGCAGTACTTC
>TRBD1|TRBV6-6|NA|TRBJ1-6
CASRELGQGNSPLHF
TGTGCCAGCAGGGAGTTGGGACAGGGGAATTCACCCCTCCACTTT
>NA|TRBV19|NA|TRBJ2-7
CASSITSGSSYEQYF
TGTGCCAGTAGTATTACAAGCGGAAGCTCCTACGAGCAGTACTTC
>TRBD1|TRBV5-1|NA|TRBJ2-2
CASSLDARGITGELFF
TGCGCCAGCAGCTTGGATGCCAGGGGGATCACCGGGGAGCTGTTTTTT
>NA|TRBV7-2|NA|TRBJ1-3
CASSLAGSGNTIYF
TGTGCCAGCAGCTTAGCGGGCTCTGGAAACACCATATATTTT
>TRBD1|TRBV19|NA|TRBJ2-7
CASSDRGSYEQYF
TGTGCCAGTTCCGACAGGGGCTCCTACGAGCAGTACTTC
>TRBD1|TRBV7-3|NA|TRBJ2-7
CASSLEGPRDSYYEQYF
TGTGCCAGCAGTTTAGAAGGGCCCCGGGACAGCTACTACGAGCAGTACTTC
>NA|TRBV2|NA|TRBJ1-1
CASVERAVVGAEAFF
TGTGCCAGCGTAGAGAGGGCGGTGGTGGGGGCTGAAGCTTTCTTT
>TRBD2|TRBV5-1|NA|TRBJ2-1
CASSTTRTTSGEVHEQFF
TGCGCCAGCAGCACCACGCGGACTACTAGCGGGGAGGTCCATGAGCAGTTCTTC
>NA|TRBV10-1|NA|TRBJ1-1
CASGEGSGRTFF
TGCGCCAGCGGGGAGGGGAGTGGTCGGACTTTCTTT
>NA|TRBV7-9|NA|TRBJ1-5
CASSLAQNQPQHF
TGTGCCAGCAGCTTAGCGCAGAATCAGCCCCAGCATTTT
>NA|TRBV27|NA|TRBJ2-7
CASSPRAGPGYEQYF
TGTGCCAGCAGCCCAAGAGCAGGCCCGGGGTACGAGCAGTACTTC
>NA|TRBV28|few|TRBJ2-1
CASSLGPINEQFF
TGTGCCAGCAGTTTAGGGCCTATCAATGAGCAGTTCTTC
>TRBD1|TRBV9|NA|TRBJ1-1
CASSQTGGKTFF
TGTGCCAGCAGCCAGACAGGGGGCAAGACTTTCTTT
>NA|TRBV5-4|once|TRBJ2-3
CASRDYTGSNTQYF
TGTGCCAGCAGAGACTATACGGGCAGTAATACGCAGTATTTT
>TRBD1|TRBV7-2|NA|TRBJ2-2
CASSPAGTVGGELFF
TGTGCCAGCAGCCCCGCCGGGACAGTTGGCGGGGAGCTGTTTTTT
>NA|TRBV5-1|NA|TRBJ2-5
CASSATNKPETQYF
TGCGCCAGCAGCGCTACGAATAAACCGGAGACCCAGTACTTC
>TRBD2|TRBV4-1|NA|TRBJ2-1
CASSPGLASYNEQFF
TGCGCCAGCAGCCCGGGACTAGCCTCCTACAATGAGCAGTTCTTC
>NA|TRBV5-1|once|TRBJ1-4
CASSYNRATNEKLFF
TGCGCCAGCAGCTACAACAGGGCAACTAATGAAAAACTGTTTTTT
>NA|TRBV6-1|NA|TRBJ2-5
CASTRGQETQYF
TGTGCCAGCACCCGAGGCCAAGAGACCCAGTACTTC
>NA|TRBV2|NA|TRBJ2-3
CASTWGDTQYF
TGTGCCAGCACCTGGGGGGATACGCAGTATTTT
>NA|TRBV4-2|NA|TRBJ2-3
CASSQDWLAGDTQYF
TGTGCCAGCAGCCAAGATTGGCTAGCCGGAGATACGCAGTATTTT
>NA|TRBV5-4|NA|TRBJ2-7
CATSGSASYEQYF
TGTGCCACCTCAGGATCAGCTTCCTACGAGCAGTACTTC
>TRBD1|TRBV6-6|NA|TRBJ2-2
CASSYAQGSGGELFF
TGTGCCAGCAGTTACGCACAGGGGTCGGGCGGGGAGCTGTTTTTT
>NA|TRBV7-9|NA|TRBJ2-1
CASRGHESSYNEQFF
TGTGCCAGCAGGGGACACGAGAGCTCCTACAATGAGCAGTTCTTC
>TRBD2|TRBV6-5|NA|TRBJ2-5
CASSYSKGLGGETQYF
TGTGCCAGCAGTTACTCGAAGGGACTAGGAGGAGAGACCCAGTACTTC
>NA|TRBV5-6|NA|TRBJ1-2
CASSRGHSNYGYTF
TGTGCCAGCAGCCGGGGGCACTCTAACTATGGCTACACCTTC
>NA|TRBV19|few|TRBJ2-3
CASSILGGTDTQYF
TGTGCCAGTAGTATTCTTGGGGGCACAGATACGCAGTATTTT
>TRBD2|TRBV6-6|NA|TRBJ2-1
CASSFSGLAPYNEQFF
TGTGCCAGCAGTTTCTCAGGACTAGCTCCATACAATGAGCAGTTCTTC